One sample yielded the 13 T cell receptor beta chains listed below, sequenced in a study of blood T cell repertoires in COVID-19. The repertoire was sequenced with immunoSEQ multiplex PCR; TCRdb's copy has only in-frame clones and lacks some. The profile shows over 350,000 clones, more than 70% of them singletons. The sequenced sample consisted of PBMCs or T cells enriched from blood (not recorded which). These receptors were collected from a woman aged 18-29 years who had recovered from COVID-19.

J is TRBJ1-5 and V is TRBV28, with D tentatively TRBD1 (5 bases). CDR1 MDHEN and CDR2 SYDVKM come from the germline V gene. Trimming left V 6 bases short and J 4 bases short, with 10 bases between. There are 13 residues in the CDR3. The chain's CDR3 is CASRPPGNQPQHF. The CDR3 DNA is TGTGCCAGCAGACCCCCAGGGAATCAGCCCCAGCATTTT.

As concerns this clone: At one end the junction does not follow the germline gene, possibly because of a read error. The chain links TRBV5-6 to TRBJ1-2; 8 bases map to TRBD1. CDR1 SGHDT and CDR2 YYEEEE come from the germline V gene. This CDR3 has 13 amino acids. DNA for the CDR3: TGTGCCAGCAGGTTGGGACAGGTGAATGGCTACACCTTC. Its protein product is CASRLGQVNGYTF.

This chain joins TRBV29-1 and TRBJ1-2; 10 positions match TRBD1. The germline gives CDR1 SQVTM, CDR2 ANQGSEA. There are 14 residues in the CDR3. Trimming removed 6 bases from V and 0 bases from J; junction bases left unmatched: 4. The CDR3 nucleotides are TGCAGCGTAGCGGACAGGGGGGCTAACTATGGCTACACCTTC. Translation gives CSVADRGANYGYTF.

V usage is TRBV28 and J usage is TRBJ2-7; 13 nucleotides line up with TRBD2. After removal of 4 bases from V and 3 bases from J, the junction contained 3 bases not matched to a gene. The CDR3 contains 15 residues. Germline V gene lookup returns CDR1 MDHEN and CDR2 SYDVKM. This CDR3 reads CASSYRTSGGYEQYF. The CDR3 nucleotides read TGTGCCAGCAGTTACCGGACTAGCGGGGGCTACGAGCAGTACTTC.

This chain uses TRBV6-9 with TRBJ1-1, with 9 bases identical to TRBD1. V was clipped by 10 bases and J by 5 bases; unmatched bases: 8. The length of the CDR3 is 13 residues. The germline V gene encodes CDR1 MNHGY and CDR2 SVAAGI. The CDR3 protein is CANPGTGQTEAFF. CDR3 bases: TGTGCCAACCCCGGGACAGGGCAAACTGAAGCTTTCTTT.

The chain is built from TRBV3-1 (or the pseudogene TRBV3-2) and TRBJ1-6; no clear D gene. The CDR3 extends over 14 amino acids. Trimming left V 1 base short and J 6 bases short, with 7 bases between. Per germline, CDR1 LGHDT and CDR2 YNNKEL (reference sequence). CDR3 DNA sequence: TGTGCCAGCAGCCAAGGTGCGATTAATTCACCCCTCCACTTT. Translated, it gives CASSQGAINSPLHF.

The V call is TRBV4-3, the J call TRBJ1-6; D possibly corresponds to TRBD1 (6 bases). The germline gives CDR1 LGHNA, CDR2 YSLEER. Trimming stripped 0 bases from V and 6 bases from J, with 12 bases between. The CDR3 length is 16 residues. The CDR3 is CASSQEWGHGNSPLHF. The CDR3, as DNA: TGCGCCAGCAGCCAAGAGTGGGGGCACGGTAATTCACCCCTCCACTTT.

The chain joins TRBV10-3 to TRBJ1-2, with 10 nucleotides matching TRBD1. Germline V gene data show CDR1 as ENHRY and CDR2 as SYGVKD. V lost 6 bases, J lost 6 bases, and 1 base stayed unmatched. The CDR3 loop spans 12 amino acids. The CDR3 spells CAIRTGGNGYTF. DNA for the CDR3: TGTGCCATCAGGACAGGGGGCAATGGCTACACCTTC.

The rearrangement uses TRBV5-4 and TRBJ1-1; D is uncertain. Trimming removed 1 base from V and 2 bases from J, with 9 bases in between. This CDR3 region has 14 residues. Germline V lookup: CDR1 SGHNT, CDR2 YYREEE (reference sequence). DNA for the CDR3: TGTGCCAGCAGCTTGAGAACAGTTAACACTGAAGCTTTCTTT. Residues: CASSLRTVNTEAFF. Using reference TRBV5-4 and TRBJ1-1 for the parts outside the CDR3, the full variable domain is ETGVTQSPTHLIKTRGQQVTLRCSSQSGHNTVSWYQQALGQGPQFIFQYYREEENGRGNFPPRFSGLQFPNYSSELNVNALELDDSALYLCASSLRTVNTEAFFGQGTRLTVV.

The rearrangement joins TRBV29-1 to TRBJ1-2, with D unclear. This CDR3 spans 12 amino acids. The ends were cut back, 7 bases at V and 2 bases at J, with 11 bases in the middle. Germline V CDR1 and CDR2: SQVTM, ANQGSEA. CDR3 residues: CSAGLGNYGYTF. CDR3 nucleotides: TGCAGCGCCGGACTGGGGAACTATGGCTACACCTTC.

The chain combines TRBV5-4 with TRBJ1-6, with 9 nucleotides matching TRBD1. The CDR3 extends over 14 amino acids. The ends lost 4 bases at V and 9 bases at J; junction bases unmatched: 5. Germline assignment: CDR1 SGHNT and CDR2 YYREEE (reference sequence). CDR3 residues: CASSGGQGSSPLHF. The CDR3 coding sequence is TGTGCCAGCAGCGGGGGACAGGGAAGTTCACCCCTCCACTTT. Filled out from reference TRBV5-4 and TRBJ1-6, the complete variable domain reads ETGVTQSPTHLIKTRGQQVTLRCSSQSGHNTVSWYQQALGQGPQFIFQYYREEENGRGNFPPRFSGLQFPNYSSELNVNALELDDSALYLCASSGGQGSSPLHFGNGTRLTVT.

The chain combines TRBV29-1 with TRBJ2-7; possibly TRBD1 for D (6 bases). Germline CDR1 and CDR2: SQVTM and ANQGSEA. The CDR3 covers 12 residues. Trimming left V 7 bases short and J 4 bases short, with 14 bases between. The CDR3 DNA sequence: TGCAGCGCGTCGGACAGAGGATACGAGCAGTACTTC. Protein sequence: CSASDRGYEQYF.

In this sample, this clone turned up once. This chain connects TRBV7-2 to TRBJ1-5; 7 bases match TRBD1. The CDR3 extends over 13 amino acids. Germline trimming cut 5 bases from V and 5 bases from J; bases unmatched to any gene: 3. The germline V gene has CDR1 SGHTA and CDR2 FQGNSA. Here the CDR3 reads CASSATGDQPQHF. For the CDR3, the DNA is TGTGCCAGCAGCGCAACAGGGGATCAGCCCCAGCATTTT.